These T cell receptor beta chains were read from a single sample in a study of technical replicates of blood from a few donors. Clones were read by immunoSEQ multiplex PCR, and TCRdb kept only the in-frame ones, dropping some. Here the sample spans 65,000 to 85,000 clones, 96% being singletons. Sequenced material: T cells isolated from PBMCs. Receptors originate from a human donor in good health. Each CDR3 is given without its conserved first and last residue. Fields, in order: clone size, D gene, V gene, J gene, CDR3 protein. A D gene is named only where the DNA matches it firmly. Expanded clones get a size class; other rows say once, few or many, or leave the size out.

abundance: -
d_gene: -
v_gene: TRBV6-1
j_gene: TRBJ2-2
CDR3aa: ASRRQNTGELF

abundance: -
d_gene: TRBD1
v_gene: TRBV14
j_gene: TRBJ1-2
CDR3aa: ASSQVGTDGYT

abundance: -
d_gene: -
v_gene: TRBV5-6
j_gene: TRBJ1-1
CDR3aa: ASSLFGGFTEAF

abundance: -
d_gene: -
v_gene: TRBV7-6
j_gene: TRBJ1-1
CDR3aa: ASSEVVGREAF

abundance: once
d_gene: TRBD1
v_gene: TRBV9
j_gene: TRBJ2-7
CDR3aa: ASSGQGLLGEQY

abundance: -
d_gene: -
v_gene: TRBV13
j_gene: TRBJ2-2
CDR3aa: ASSLELDRNTGELF

abundance: -
d_gene: TRBD1
v_gene: TRBV5-8
j_gene: TRBJ2-7
CDR3aa: ASSWGTPGQGAVEQY

abundance: -
d_gene: -
v_gene: TRBV4-1
j_gene: TRBJ1-2
CDR3aa: ASSQRTDYGYT

abundance: -
d_gene: -
v_gene: TRBV19
j_gene: TRBJ2-3
CDR3aa: ASSTYSGSGTDTQY

abundance: -
d_gene: -
v_gene: TRBV2
j_gene: TRBJ2-3
CDR3aa: ASSIRGDTQY

abundance: -
d_gene: -
v_gene: TRBV11-2
j_gene: TRBJ2-5
CDR3aa: ASSLGAGWQKETQY

abundance: -
d_gene: -
v_gene: TRBV7-8
j_gene: TRBJ2-2
CDR3aa: ASSAQGLHTGELF

abundance: -
d_gene: -
v_gene: TRBV7-9
j_gene: TRBJ1-1
CDR3aa: ASRQNTEAF

abundance: -
d_gene: TRBD2
v_gene: TRBV5-1
j_gene: TRBJ2-5
CDR3aa: ASSLGLAGGETQY

abundance: -
d_gene: -
v_gene: TRBV9
j_gene: TRBJ1-1
CDR3aa: ASSVAGEPDHPAEAF

abundance: -
d_gene: -
v_gene: TRBV2
j_gene: TRBJ1-6
CDR3aa: ASSATGQRNSPLH

abundance: -
d_gene: -
v_gene: TRBV5-1
j_gene: TRBJ2-7
CDR3aa: ASSFGKGSAYEQY

abundance: -
d_gene: TRBD1
v_gene: TRBV5-1
j_gene: TRBJ2-2
CDR3aa: ASKGQGQVGELF

abundance: -
d_gene: TRBD1
v_gene: TRBV10-3
j_gene: TRBJ1-1
CDR3aa: AISGQGGGTEAF

abundance: once
d_gene: TRBD1
v_gene: TRBV6-5
j_gene: TRBJ1-2
CDR3aa: ASRGGQGAYYGYT

abundance: -
d_gene: TRBD1
v_gene: TRBV5-1
j_gene: TRBJ2-7
CDR3aa: ASSLEGQSFPSLAYEQY

abundance: -
d_gene: -
v_gene: TRBV5-1
j_gene: TRBJ2-3
CDR3aa: ASSFWGRDTQY

abundance: -
d_gene: -
v_gene: TRBV7-9
j_gene: TRBJ1-2
CDR3aa: ASSHPAANYGYT

abundance: -
d_gene: -
v_gene: TRBV28
j_gene: TRBJ1-3
CDR3aa: ASAPGGSSGNTIY

abundance: -
d_gene: TRBD2
v_gene: TRBV4-1
j_gene: TRBJ2-1
CDR3aa: ASSQITSGRLDEQF

abundance: -
d_gene: TRBD1
v_gene: TRBV28
j_gene: TRBJ1-5
CDR3aa: ASSLYRGTGGQPQH

abundance: -
d_gene: TRBD2
v_gene: TRBV29-1
j_gene: TRBJ2-1
CDR3aa: SVAPPRLAGGPRSYNEQF

abundance: -
d_gene: TRBD1
v_gene: TRBV28
j_gene: TRBJ2-7
CDR3aa: ASRPPLGQGYEQY

abundance: -
d_gene: -
v_gene: TRBV29-1
j_gene: TRBJ1-2
CDR3aa: SAREQVGYGYT

abundance: -
d_gene: -
v_gene: TRBV2
j_gene: TRBJ1-2
CDR3aa: ASTRRKGGNYGYT

abundance: -
d_gene: TRBD1
v_gene: TRBV7-6
j_gene: TRBJ2-7
CDR3aa: ASSSGGGTGTEQY

abundance: -
d_gene: TRBD1
v_gene: TRBV19
j_gene: TRBJ1-2
CDR3aa: AARDRGEYGYT

abundance: -
d_gene: TRBD1
v_gene: TRBV4-1
j_gene: TRBJ2-7
CDR3aa: ASSPIPQGRTYEQY

abundance: -
d_gene: -
v_gene: TRBV7-9
j_gene: TRBJ1-5
CDR3aa: ASSFITAFGGNQPQH

abundance: few
d_gene: TRBD2
v_gene: TRBV28
j_gene: TRBJ2-7
CDR3aa: ASTAAGGSSYEQY

abundance: -
d_gene: -
v_gene: TRBV27
j_gene: TRBJ1-4
CDR3aa: ASSLGEPNPFATNEKLF

abundance: -
d_gene: TRBD1
v_gene: TRBV15
j_gene: TRBJ2-1
CDR3aa: ATSTYLGQGGYNEQF

abundance: -
d_gene: -
v_gene: TRBV14
j_gene: TRBJ1-1
CDR3aa: ASSPPPGLYTEAF

abundance: -
d_gene: TRBD1
v_gene: TRBV7-9
j_gene: TRBJ2-6
CDR3aa: ASSAGTGNSGANVLT

abundance: -
d_gene: TRBD1
v_gene: TRBV11-2
j_gene: TRBJ2-5
CDR3aa: ASSLDRGQETQY

abundance: -
d_gene: TRBD2
v_gene: TRBV6-4
j_gene: TRBJ2-1
CDR3aa: ASSIVGLAGGASYNEQF

abundance: -
d_gene: -
v_gene: TRBV5-1
j_gene: TRBJ2-1
CDR3aa: ASSLRVASEQF

abundance: -
d_gene: -
v_gene: TRBV21-1
j_gene: TRBJ2-1
CDR3aa: ASSPGGGGNNEQF